A single sample is the source of the 25 T cell receptor beta chains below, sequenced in a study of technical replicates of blood from a handful of donors. Here immunoSEQ multiplex PCR was the method, and the copy in TCRdb shows in-frame clones only, minus some. The sample yields roughly 60,000 clones, 80% to 90% seen once. The specimen sequenced was PBMCs. The receptors here all came from a human donor in good health. Some clones in this sample may be carry-over from other donors' samples.

The chain carries TRBV18 and TRBJ2-7; perhaps TRBD1 as D (6 bases). CDR3 size: 13 residues. V dropped 4 bases and J dropped 6 bases, with 13 bases sitting between them. In germline, CDR1 is KGHSH, CDR2 LQKENI. In DNA, the CDR3 is TGTGCCAGCTCACTTTACAGGGATGGCGAGCAGTACTTC. Its translation: CASSLYRDGEQYF.

This clone has just a few counts. V usage is TRBV30 and J usage is TRBJ2-7; D possibly corresponds to TRBD1 (8 bases). CDR1 is GTSNPN and CDR2 is SVGIG in the germline V gene (reference sequence). The V gene lost 6 bases and the J gene lost 2 bases, with 14 bases spanning the gap. The CDR3 has 13 amino acids. Here the CDR3 DNA reads TGTGCCTGTAACAGGGGGGGTACCTACGAGCAGTACTTC. Its translation is CACNRGGTYEQYF.

The chain employs TRBV5-4 and TRBJ1-2; 8 nucleotides agree with TRBD1. With 2 bases clipped from V and 7 bases from J, the junction kept 10 bases outside the gene matches. The V gene's germline CDR1 is SGHNT and CDR2 YYREEE (reference sequence). The CDR3 spans 15 residues. The CDR3 DNA reads TGTGCCAGCAGCTTACGGGACAGGTGGGGCGGTGGCTACACCTTC. This gives the protein CASSLRDRWGGGYTF.

The V and J genes are TRBV7-2 and TRBJ2-4; possible D gene TRBD1, 6 bases. Between the trimmed V and J ends, which lost 1 base and 5 bases, there was a span of 12 bases. CDR1 is SGHTA and CDR2 is FQGNSA in the germline V gene. The CDR3 spans 15 residues. The chain's CDR3 is CASSLGGRWENIQYF. The CDR3, as DNA: TGTGCCAGCAGCTTAGGGGGGCGATGGGAAAACATTCAGTACTTC.

The V gene is TRBV4-3, the J gene TRBJ1-6, with TRBD1 matching over 8 bases. CDR3 size: 15 residues. V was clipped by 1 base and J by 13 bases; unmatched bases: 9. The germline V gene encodes CDR1 LGHNA and CDR2 YSLEER. The CDR3 nucleotides are TGCGCCAGCAGCCAAGGGACAGGGATTGTTACGCCCCTCCACTTT. Translating gives CASSQGTGIVTPLHF.

The rearrangement links TRBV6-5 to TRBJ2-3; no reliable D call. Per germline, CDR1 MNHEY and CDR2 SVGAGI. The CDR3 is made up of 13 amino acids. V dropped 7 bases and J dropped 2 bases, with 10 bases sitting between them. The CDR3, as DNA: TGTGCCAGCACTACCAGGAACACAGATACGCAGTATTTT. The encoded protein is CASTTRNTDTQYF.

This chain joins TRBV2 and TRBJ2-7, with D unclear. CDR3 size: 11 residues. In germline, CDR1 is SNHLY, CDR2 FYNNEI. V was shortened by 4 bases and J by 4 bases, with 5 bases between the two germline ends. In DNA form, the CDR3 reads TGTGCCAGCAGTGTTCAGTACGAGCAGTACTTC. Translating gives CASSVQYEQYF.

The chain joins TRBV30 to TRBJ1-2; TRBD1 is a possible D gene (6 bases). This CDR3 is built from 13 residues. V shed 2 bases and J shed 4 bases, with 11 bases lying between them. Germline V lookup: CDR1 GTSNPN, CDR2 SVGIG (reference sequence). CDR3 region: CAWSSQGLYGYTF. In DNA, the CDR3 is TGTGCCTGGAGTTCACAGGGCCTCTATGGCTACACCTTC.

The rearrangement joins TRBV4-2 to TRBJ2-3; tentative D call: TRBD2 (5 bases). The V end lost 5 bases, the J end lost 4 bases, and 13 bases lay between the germline ends. Germline CDR1 is LGHNA and CDR2 is YNFKEQ. CDR3 length: 14 residues. The CDR3 loop reads CASSGGQEADTQYF. The CDR3 DNA reads as TGTGCCAGCAGCGGAGGTCAGGAGGCAGATACGCAGTATTTT.

The chain is built from TRBV6-1 and TRBJ1-5; 7 bases are shared with TRBD1. The germline V gene has CDR1 MNHNS and CDR2 SASEGT. Trimming cost V 7 bases and J 6 bases; bases outside gene matches: 9. This CDR3 region has 14 residues. The DNA for the CDR3 is TGTGCCAGCACGTCAGGGACAGAGGCTCAGCCCCAGCATTTT. Encoded protein: CASTSGTEAQPQHF.

The gene calls are TRBV15 and TRBJ2-7; no firm D call. Germline CDR1 is LNHNV and CDR2 is YYDKDF (reference sequence). V was shortened by 0 bases and J by 0 bases, with 6 bases between the two germline ends. The length of the CDR3 is 14 residues. The CDR3, as DNA: TGTGCCACCAGCAGAGAGGGCCTCTCCTACGAGCAGTACTTC. It translates to CATSREGLSYEQYF.

The chain links TRBV15 to TRBJ2-7; D gene unclear. Trimming left V 3 bases short and J 0 bases short, with 9 bases between. The germline gives CDR1 LNHNV, CDR2 YYDKDF (reference sequence). This CDR3 region has 14 residues. CDR3 region: CATSSTSSSYEQYF. The CDR3, as DNA: TGTGCCACCAGCAGCACCTCTAGCTCCTACGAGCAGTACTTC.

The chain has TRBV7-3 and TRBJ2-1; 10 nucleotides line up with TRBD2. CDR1 SGHTA and CDR2 FQGTGA come from the germline V gene. V lost 2 bases to trimming and J lost 0 bases; unmatched junction nucleotides: 10. CDR3 length: 19 amino acids. The DNA for the CDR3 is TGTGCCAGCAGCTTAGTCCTAGCGGGGGACCCAAGCTCCTACAATGAGCAGTTCTTC. It yields the protein CASSLVLAGDPSSYNEQFF.

The V call is TRBV5-1, the J call TRBJ2-7; no clear D. The CDR3 runs to 15 residues. The germline V and J ends were trimmed by 5 bases and 3 bases, with 18 bases remaining between them. Germline V gene lookup returns CDR1 SGHRS and CDR2 YFSETQ. The CDR3 nucleotides are TGCGCCAGCAGAGCCCTAGGAAGAGACCTCTACGAGCAGTACTTC. This sequence encodes CASRALGRDLYEQYF.

The chain is built from TRBV6-5 and TRBJ2-7, with 8 bases fitting TRBD2. V shed 2 bases and J 7 bases; nucleotides not matched to a gene: 7. CDR1 and CDR2 from the germline V gene are MNHEY and SVGAGI. CDR3 length equals 14 residues. The CDR3 DNA reads TGTGCCAGCAGTTACACCCATTCGGGGGGGGAGCAGTACTTC. It codes for CASSYTHSGGEQYF.

The chain combines TRBV18 with TRBJ2-7; tentative D call: TRBD1 (6 bases). Germline values: CDR1 KGHSH, CDR2 LQKENI. The CDR3 runs to 14 residues. V dropped 2 bases and J dropped 6 bases, with 14 bases sitting between them. The CDR3 is CASSPAGRGIEQYF. CDR3 DNA sequence: TGTGCCAGCTCACCAGCGGGCAGGGGCATCGAGCAGTACTTC.

The chain joins TRBV13 to TRBJ2-5; weak D call: TRBD1 (6 bases). Between the trimmed V and J ends, which lost 2 bases and 5 bases, there was a span of 15 bases. Germline loops: CDR1 PRHDT, CDR2 FYEKMQ (reference sequence). CDR3 length: 15 residues. Here the CDR3 reads CASSLSQRGYETQYF. CDR3 nucleotide sequence: TGTGCCAGCAGCTTATCGCAAAGGGGGTATGAGACCCAGTACTTC. The variable domain in full, completed from reference TRBV13 and TRBJ2-5, reads AAGVIQSPRHLIKEKRETATLKCYPIPRHDTVYWYQQGPGQDPQFLISFYEKMQSDKGSIPDRFSAQQFSDYHSELNMSSLELGDSALYFCASSLSQRGYETQYFGPGTRLLVL.

The sample holds one count of this clone. The CDR3, as DNA: TGCGCCAGCGGGCGGGACAGGAGCGCGGTGGCCTACGAGCAGTACTTC. This codes for CASGRDRSAVAYEQYF. This sequence joins TRBV5-1 and TRBJ2-7, with 8 bases aligning to TRBD1. The CDR3 covers 16 residues. Trimming removed 7 bases from V and 2 bases from J; junction bases left unmatched: 14. Germline V lookup: CDR1 SGHRS, CDR2 YFSETQ.

The rearrangement uses TRBV19 and TRBJ1-1, with 8 bases matching TRBD1. V shed 5 bases, J shed 6 bases, and the junction held 5 bases outside the gene matches. CDR3 length: 13 residues. Germline loops: CDR1 LNHDA, CDR2 SQIVND (reference sequence). CDR3 region: CASSDRGGAEAFF. CDR3 nucleotide sequence: TGTGCCAGTAGTGACAGGGGTGGGGCTGAAGCTTTCTTT.

This chain joins TRBV7-3 and TRBJ2-7; 8 nucleotides align to TRBD2. The CDR3 length is 13 residues. Germline V gene lookup returns CDR1 SGHTA and CDR2 FQGTGA. V lost 4 bases to trimming and J lost 3 bases; unmatched junction nucleotides: 2. The CDR3 protein is CASSSGGGYEQYF. CDR3 nucleotides: TGTGCCAGCAGCTCCGGGGGGGGCTACGAGCAGTACTTC.

In its sample, this clone was seen once. The chain employs TRBV5-6 and TRBJ2-5, with D possibly TRBD1 on 5 matching bases. V was clipped by 4 bases and J by 4 bases, with 14 bases between them. The CDR3 has 14 amino acids. Germline-derived CDR1 and CDR2 are SGHDT and YYEEEE. CDR3 DNA: TGTGCCAGCAGCAACACAGGTACCCTAGAGACCCAGTACTTC. It is translated as CASSNTGTLETQYF. The whole variable domain, remainder taken from reference TRBV5-6 and TRBJ2-5, is DAGVTQSPTHLIKTRGQQVTLRCSPKSGHDTVSWYQQALGQGPQFIFQYYEEEERQRGNFPDRFSGHQFPNYSSELNVNALLLGDSALYLCASSNTGTLETQYFGPGTRLLVL.

V is TRBV6-6 and J is TRBJ2-2; 9 nucleotides line up with TRBD1. Germline lookup yields CDR1 MNHNY and CDR2 SVGAGI (reference sequence). The CDR3 loop spans 14 amino acids. V was pared by 6 bases and J by 3 bases, with 2 bases of the junction left unmatched. CDR3 region: CASRQGADTGELFF. The CDR3, as DNA: TGTGCCAGCAGACAGGGGGCGGACACCGGGGAGCTGTTTTTT.

The chain combines TRBV5-1 with TRBJ2-5, with no clear D. Trimming shortened V by 3 bases and J by 1 base, and 4 bases separated the two germline ends. The CDR3 spans 12 residues. The germline gives CDR1 SGHRS, CDR2 YFSETQ. CDR3 amino acids: CASSSFQETQYF. The CDR3 nucleotides are TGCGCCAGCAGCTCCTTCCAAGAGACCCAGTACTTC.

The J gene is TRBJ2-1, the V gene TRBV6-4; 8 bases line up with TRBD2. V was pared by 0 bases and J by 4 bases, with 8 bases of the junction left unmatched. The CDR3 contains 17 residues. Germline CDR1 and CDR2: MRHNA and SNTAGT. The CDR3 region is CASSDSIRPSGYNEQFF. CDR3 DNA: TGTGCCAGCAGTGACTCGATTCGCCCTAGCGGGTACAATGAGCAGTTCTTC.

The chain recombines TRBV6-5 with TRBJ1-2, with 7 bases aligning to TRBD1. Germline V CDR1 and CDR2: MNHEY, SVGAGI. The CDR3 contains 12 residues. V shed 7 bases and J 6 bases; nucleotides not matched to a gene: 5. This CDR3 is CASTDRFDGYTF. The CDR3 DNA is TGTGCCAGCACGGACAGGTTCGATGGCTACACCTTC.